The 22 T cell receptor beta chains listed next were all sequenced from one sample in a study of blood T cells in healthy people across ages. Alongside a J-beta primer mix, a sample-barcoded 5' primer served in a second PCR lasting roughly 6 to 11 cycles. TCRdb recomputed calls from the 5' RACE reads with MiXCR, one row per CDR3 protein. This sample carries around 1.5 million distinct CDR3 sequences, approximately 59% of them seen once, and the ten largest clones take about 6.3%. The sample comprised blood. The receptors were gathered from a man between 18 and 29 years old in good health.

This clonotype was counted only a few times. CDR3 protein: CAISESTLGLLAKNIQYF. CDR3 nucleotide sequence: TGTGCCATCAGTGAGTCGACTCTGGGACTTTTAGCCAAAAACATTCAGTACTTC. This sequence joins TRBV10-3 and TRBJ2-4, with D possibly TRBD2 on 6 matching bases. Looked up from germline, CDR1 is ENHRY and CDR2 is SYGVKD. Between the trimmed V and J ends, which lost 0 bases and 0 bases, there was a span of 15 bases. This CDR3 spans 18 amino acids.

The chain carries TRBV30 and TRBJ1-6; TRBD1 aligns across 7 bases. Trimming cost V 2 bases and J 8 bases; bases outside gene matches: 9. The CDR3 runs 15 residues. CDR1 is GTSNPN, CDR2 SVGIG, per germline (reference sequence). CDR3 residues: CAWSYPDRRDSPLHF. The DNA for the CDR3 is TGTGCCTGGAGTTACCCGGACAGGAGGGATTCACCCCTCCACTTT.

J is TRBJ2-1 and V is TRBV2, with a possible D match to TRBD2 (6 bases). The length of the CDR3 is 15 residues. Between the trimmed V and J ends, which lost 0 bases and 4 bases, there was a span of 10 bases. CDR1 is SNHLY, CDR2 FYNNEI, per germline. For the CDR3, the DNA is TGTGCCAGCAGTGAAGCCGGACTAACTTACAATGAGCAGTTCTTC. This gives the protein CASSEAGLTYNEQFF. Drawing the rest from reference TRBV2 and TRBJ2-1, the complete variable domain is EPEVTQTPSHQVTQMGQEVILRCVPISNHLYFYWYRQILGQKVEFLVSFYNNEISEKSEIFDDQFSVERPDGSNFTLKIRSTKLEDSAMYFCASSEAGLTYNEQFFGPGTRLTVL.

This chain uses TRBV20-1 with TRBJ2-1, with 11 bases identical to TRBD1. The DNA end favors TRBJ2-7, so the J call may be wrong. The CDR3 is made up of 14 amino acids. From germline, CDR1 is DFQATT and CDR2 SNEGSKA (reference sequence). The CDR3, as DNA: TGCAGTTCTAACCTGGACAGGGGGCTCTACGAGCAGTACTTC. This encodes CSSNLDRGLYEQYF.

This clonotype appeared a single time. J is TRBJ2-5 and V is TRBV27; maybe TRBD1 (6 bases). The ends were cut back, 4 bases at V and 11 bases at J, with 20 bases in the middle. The CDR3 runs to 14 residues. Germline CDR1 is MNHEY and CDR2 is SMNVEV (reference sequence). DNA of the CDR3: TGTGCCAGCAGTTGGGACACCGTTTACAATGAGCAGTACTTC. It specifies CASSWDTVYNEQYF.

The chain carries TRBV4-3 and TRBJ2-5; D might be TRBD1 (5 bases). CDR1 is LGHNA, CDR2 YSLEER, per germline. The CDR3 contains 14 residues. V lost 0 bases and J 9 bases, leaving 14 bases between the germline ends. In nucleotides, the CDR3 is TGCGCCAGCAGCCAAGATCCGACCCTGGGGCCCCAGTACTTC. Its protein is CASSQDPTLGPQYF.

This rearrangement joins TRBV29-1 to TRBJ2-5, with D perhaps TRBD1 (6 bases). Germline loops: CDR1 SQVTM, CDR2 ANQGSEA. Trimming shortened V by 8 bases and J by 0 bases, and 16 bases separated the two germline ends. The CDR3 has 14 amino acids. CDR3 sequence: CSTVEQGNQETQYF. CDR3 in DNA: TGCAGCACCGTAGAACAGGGCAACCAAGAGACCCAGTACTTC.

The chain links TRBV9 to TRBJ2-1, with 9 bases lining up with TRBD1. The CDR3 consists of 16 residues. Looked up from germline, CDR1 is SGDLS and CDR2 is YYNGEE. J was trimmed by 8 bases and V by 4 bases; bases with no gene match: 13. CDR3 residues: CASSRRGTGSGDEQFF. For the CDR3, the DNA is TGTGCCAGCAGCCGACGCGGGACAGGGTCTGGGGATGAGCAGTTCTTC.

This clonotype was counted between two and nine times. The chain combines TRBV4-1 with TRBJ2-7, with 14 bases aligning to TRBD2. The length of the CDR3 is 18 residues. With 4 bases clipped from V and 0 bases from J, the junction kept 8 bases outside the gene matches. Germline-derived CDR1 and CDR2 are MGHRA and YSYEKL. The DNA for the CDR3 is TGCGCCAGCAGCCCGGGGACTAGCGGGAGTGATCGCTCCTACGAGCAGTACTTC. This sequence encodes CASSPGTSGSDRSYEQYF.

The chain recombines TRBV6-2 or TRBV6-3 with TRBJ2-7; a possible D gene is TRBD2 (5 bases). The CDR3 covers 14 residues. The germline CDR1 and CDR2 sequences are MNHEY and SVGEGT. V lost 4 bases, J lost 7 bases, and 17 bases lay in between. This chain's CDR3 is CASSWSRGGKEQYF. CDR3 bases: TGTGCCAGCAGTTGGAGTCGGGGTGGCAAAGAGCAGTACTTC.

V is TRBV6-5 and J is TRBJ2-7; no definite D call. V gave up 8 bases and J gave up 6 bases, with 14 bases separating them. The CDR3 spans 12 residues. The V gene's germline CDR1 is MNHEY and CDR2 SVGAGI. In nucleotides, the CDR3 is TGTGCCAGCGGACCCGGTGATCGCGAGCAGTACTTC. Its translation: CASGPGDREQYF.

This clonotype has a handful of counts. This sequence joins TRBV4-3 and TRBJ1-2; no clear D. The CDR3 has 15 amino acids. Germline CDR1 is LGHNA and CDR2 is YSLEER. V gave up 2 bases and J gave up 0 bases, with 10 bases separating them. CDR3 in DNA: TGCGCCAGCAGCCAAAGCCCAGGTCCTAACTATGGCTACACCTTC. Translating it yields CASSQSPGPNYGYTF.

This rearrangement joins TRBV30 to TRBJ1-2; D ambiguous. Trimming pared 2 bases from V and 7 bases from J, leaving 17 bases between. The germline CDR1 and CDR2 sequences are GTSNPN and SVGIG (reference sequence). The CDR3 is made up of 14 amino acids. The CDR3 sequence: CAWSRLRSLSGYTF. In DNA form, the CDR3 reads TGTGCCTGGAGTAGGCTCCGCTCACTCTCTGGCTACACCTTC.

The V call is TRBV29-1, the J call TRBJ2-1, with D tentatively TRBD1 or TRBD2 (5 bases each). Trimming removed 1 base at V and 6 bases at J, with 19 bases between. CDR3 length: 16 amino acids. Germline CDR1 is SQVTM and CDR2 is ANQGSEA. This CDR3 is CSVEGGPRLALNEQFF. CDR3 in DNA: TGCAGCGTTGAAGGGGGACCTCGCCTAGCCCTCAATGAGCAGTTCTTC.

The rearrangement links TRBV3-1 to TRBJ2-1, with D possibly TRBD1 on 6 matching bases. From germline, CDR1 is LGHDT and CDR2 YNNKEL (reference sequence). CDR3 length equals 17 residues. V lost 2 bases, J lost 7 bases, and 21 bases lay in between. As DNA, the CDR3 is TGTGCCAGCAGCCAACAAAACCCTAGCAGGGGCGCGAATGAGCAGTTCTTC. Its translation: CASSQQNPSRGANEQFF.

The chain employs TRBV10-3 and TRBJ2-1; TRBD1 agrees at 8 bases. Germline V CDR1 and CDR2: ENHRY, SYGVKD. Germline trimming cut 6 bases from V and 7 bases from J; bases unmatched to any gene: 11. There are 15 residues in the CDR3. Here the CDR3 reads CAIRSGQGSGNEQFF. In DNA, the CDR3 is TGTGCCATCAGGAGCGGACAGGGTTCAGGTAATGAGCAGTTCTTC.

This clonotype was recorded once. The chain has TRBV21-1 and TRBJ1-2. TRBV21-1 constitutes a pseudogene. The CDR3 spans 15 residues. In DNA, the CDR3 is TGTGCCAGCAGCAAAAAATCTAATAAGGACTATGGCTACACCTTC. Its translation is CASSKKSNKDYGYTF.

The chain couples TRBV4-1 to TRBJ2-7; TRBD2 aligns across 14 bases. The germline CDR1 and CDR2 sequences are MGHRA and YSYEKL. Trimming took 1 base from V and 0 from J; bases not matched to a gene: 5. This CDR3 comprises 18 residues. The CDR3 DNA is TGCGCCAGCAGCCAAGCCCGGACTAGCGGGGGGAACTCCTACGAGCAGTACTTC. This translates into CASSQARTSGGNSYEQYF.

The V and J genes are TRBV4-1 and TRBJ1-2; tentative D call: TRBD1 (5 bases). The germline gives CDR1 MGHRA, CDR2 YSYEKL. CDR3 length equals 15 residues. Trimming took 4 bases from V and 7 from J, leaving 19 bases between them. The CDR3 bases are TGCGCCAGCAGCCTTTACGGGACCCTTAGGGGTGGCTACACCTTC. This sequence encodes CASSLYGTLRGGYTF.

The rearrangement uses TRBV20-1 and TRBJ2-5; no clear D. Germline CDR1 and CDR2: DFQATT and SNEGSKA (reference sequence). This CDR3 is built from 13 residues. This CDR3 is CSLPLATQETQYF. The CDR3, as DNA: TGCAGCCTTCCTCTTGCAACCCAAGAGACCCAGTACTTC.

This clonotype has more than one count but fewer than ten. At one end, the junction sequence differs from germline, possibly due to a read error. The chain joins TRBV20-1 to TRBJ1-6; D is uncertain. The CDR3 has 11 residues. Germline V gene sequence: CDR1 DFQATT, CDR2 SNEGSKA (reference sequence). CDR3 amino acids: CTIGDNSPLHF. The CDR3, as DNA: TGCACAATTGGCGATAACTCACCCCTCCACTTT.

About this clonotype itself: The junction differs from germline at one of its ends, possibly a read error. The V gene is TRBV6-6, the J gene TRBJ1-6, with D perhaps TRBD1 (6 bases). This CDR3 has 14 residues. CDR1 is MNHNY and CDR2 is SVGAGI in the germline V gene (reference sequence). CDR3 sequence reads: CASSIGQNNSPPHF. The DNA of the CDR3 is TGTGCCAGCAGCATAGGACAGAATAATTCACCCCCCCACTTT.